This TCR beta chain was sequenced during a study of shared T cell receptors in the human thymus. The repertoire was sequenced with immunoSEQ multiplex PCR; TCRdb's copy has only in-frame clones and lacks some. There are hundreds of thousands of clones in the sample; 95% occur only once, and 0.015% to 0.02% lies in the top ten. Per germline, CDR1 SNHLY and CDR2 FYNNEI. CDR3 length: 13 residues. Trimming removed 1 base from V and 3 bases from J, with 7 bases in between. This clonotype was sampled from a human donor. The V and J genes are TRBV2 and TRBJ2-7; D call uncertain. Sequencing was done on a sample of thymocytes. CDR3 sequence reads: CASSEVEGYEQYF. CDR3 sequence (DNA): TGTGCCAGCAGTGAAGTCGAAGGCTACGAGCAGTACTTC.